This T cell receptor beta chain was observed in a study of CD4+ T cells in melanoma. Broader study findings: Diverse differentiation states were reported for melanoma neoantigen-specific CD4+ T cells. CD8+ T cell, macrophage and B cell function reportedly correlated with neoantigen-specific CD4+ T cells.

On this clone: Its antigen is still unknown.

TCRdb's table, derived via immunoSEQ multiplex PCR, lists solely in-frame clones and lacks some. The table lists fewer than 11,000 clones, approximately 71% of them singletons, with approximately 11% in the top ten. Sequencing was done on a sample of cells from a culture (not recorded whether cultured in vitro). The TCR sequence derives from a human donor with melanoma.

DNA of the CDR3: TGTGCCTGGAGTTTGGGAATCCTGGACGGGGAGCTGTTTTTT. Its translation is CAWSLGILDGELFF. J is TRBJ2-2 and V is TRBV30; no clear D. V lost 2 bases to trimming and J lost 7 bases, with 14 bases between them. Germline-derived CDR1 and CDR2 are GTSNPN and SVGIG (reference sequence). The CDR3 has 14 residues.